The 23 T cell receptor beta chains in this list originate from one sample, sequenced in a study of cytomegalovirus exposure and HLA in healthy donors. The PCR made use of 60 Vbeta and 13 Jbeta primers. The protocol was immunoSEQ multiplex PCR, while the TCRdb copy is restricted to in-frame clones and leaves out a portion. This sample has some 120,000 clones, with 81% found just once. The sample comprised PBMCs. The receptors were gathered from a man in his late teens or twenties in good health and CMV-seropositive.

The V and J genes are TRBV19 and TRBJ1-5; no clear D gene. CDR3 size: 14 residues. Germline lookup yields CDR1 LNHDA and CDR2 SQIVND (reference sequence). Trimming stripped 7 bases from V and 1 base from J, with 11 bases between. CDR3 loop: CASTRDFSNQPQHF. The CDR3 DNA reads as TGTGCCAGTACGAGAGATTTCAGCAATCAGCCCCAGCATTTT.

The CDR3 DNA reads TGTGCCAGCAGCTCCACCAACAGCGGGAACGGTGAGCAGTTCTTC. It is translated as CASSSTNSGNGEQFF. The V and J genes are TRBV11-2 and TRBJ2-1; 7 nucleotides line up with TRBD2. J lost 9 bases, V lost 4 bases, and 12 bases had no gene match. The CDR3 sequence is 15 residues long. Germline V CDR1 and CDR2: SGHAT, FQNNGV.

The chain combines TRBV7-2 with TRBJ2-3, with 7 bases lining up with TRBD2. V gave up 3 bases and J gave up 4 bases; unmatched junction bases: 16. The CDR3 contains 18 residues. Per the germline V gene, CDR1 is SGHTA and CDR2 is FQGNSA. The CDR3 loop reads CASSFSPRTSSSPDTQYF. In DNA form, the CDR3 reads TGTGCCAGCAGCTTCAGCCCAAGGACTAGTTCTTCCCCAGATACGCAGTATTTT.

The chain recombines TRBV18 with TRBJ2-1; weak D call: TRBD2 (5 bases). In germline, CDR1 is KGHSH, CDR2 LQKENI. V gave up 3 bases and J gave up 2 bases, with 11 bases separating them. CDR3 length equals 15 residues. The CDR3 nucleotides read TGTGCCAGCTCACCGCGGGCGGGCGCCTACAATGAGCAGTTCTTC. It translates to CASSPRAGAYNEQFF.

Details on this clone: This sample also contains other DNA sequences that code for the same CDR3. The chain uses TRBV27 and TRBJ1-5; no clear D gene. Germline values: CDR1 MNHEY, CDR2 SMNVEV (reference sequence). Trimming took off 2 bases at V and 0 bases at J, with 8 bases between the two ends. This CDR3 is built from 15 residues. The CDR3 nucleotides are TGTGCCAGCAGTTTAGGAGGGAATAGCAATCAGCCCCAGCATTTT. It encodes CASSLGGNSNQPQHF.

V is TRBV7-2 and J is TRBJ2-1; TRBD1 agrees at 7 bases. V was clipped by 0 bases and J by 10 bases; unmatched bases: 9. This CDR3 has 15 residues. In germline, CDR1 is SGHTA, CDR2 FQGNSA. CDR3: CASSLARTGRWEQFF. CDR3 coding DNA: TGTGCCAGCAGCTTAGCTAGGACAGGACGGTGGGAGCAGTTCTTC.

This chain links TRBV4-3 with TRBJ1-2, with TRBD1 as a possible D gene (6 bases). Germline lookup yields CDR1 LGHNA and CDR2 YSLEER. The CDR3 is made up of 13 amino acids. The ends were cut back, 4 bases at V and 0 bases at J, with 6 bases in the middle. CDR3 DNA sequence: TGCGCCAGCAGCCGGACAGCTAACTATGGCTACACCTTC. Its protein is CASSRTANYGYTF.

The V gene is TRBV9, the J gene TRBJ1-4, with 7 bases aligning to TRBD1. The germline V gene has CDR1 SGDLS and CDR2 YYNGEE. Trimming cost V 1 base and J 8 bases; bases outside gene matches: 8. This CDR3 contains 15 residues. CDR3 protein: CASSVTGELGEKLFF. The CDR3 bases are TGTGCCAGCAGCGTAACAGGGGAGCTTGGAGAAAAACTGTTTTTT.

J is TRBJ1-4 and V is TRBV9, with D tentatively TRBD1 (6 bases). Germline V gene data show CDR1 as SGDLS and CDR2 as YYNGEE. V was trimmed by 4 bases and J by 8 bases, leaving 15 bases between them. The CDR3 spans 14 residues. The CDR3 spells CASSSGVPGEKLFF. The CDR3 DNA reads as TGTGCCAGCAGCTCAGGGGTGCCGGGGGAAAAACTGTTTTTT.

With regard to this clone: The DNA is left out, because the CDR3 cannot be placed on it with certainty; the CDR3 is given as TCRdb lists it. The chain uses TRBV7-9 and TRBJ2-7; the table's D call TRBD1 went unverified against the DNA. A total of 15 residues make up the CDR3, ends included. The germline gives CDR1 SEHNR, CDR2 FQNEAQ (reference sequence). The CDR3 region is CASSFGSGAAPVLGF.

The genes are TRBV25-1 and TRBJ1-5, with D unresolved. Germline V gene sequence: CDR1 MGHDK, CDR2 SYGVNS. Trimming took 3 bases from V and 7 from J, leaving 13 bases between them. The CDR3 is 14 residues long. CDR3 DNA sequence: TGTGCCAGCAGTGATTCTCCCTACGGGCAGCCCCAGCATTTT. Its translation: CASSDSPYGQPQHF.

Comments on this clone: Germline and junction disagree at one end, which may indicate a read error. The CDR3 sequence: CASSFGQSNEQFF. CDR3 DNA sequence: TGTGCTAGCAGCTTTGGACAGAGCAATGAGCAGTTCTTC. The chain links TRBV7-7 to TRBJ2-1, with D perhaps TRBD1 (6 bases). The germline V gene encodes CDR1 SSHAT and CDR2 FNYEAQ (reference sequence). The CDR3 has 13 amino acids.

J is TRBJ2-1 and V is TRBV27, with 10 bases lining up with TRBD2. Germline loops: CDR1 MNHEY, CDR2 SMNVEV (reference sequence). The CDR3 runs to 14 residues. J lost 10 bases, V lost 2 bases, and 5 bases had no gene match. For the CDR3, the DNA is TGTGCCAGCAGTTTAAGCGGGGGGGTCCGCGAGCAGTTCTTC. Translation: CASSLSGGVREQFF.

The genes are TRBV7-2 and TRBJ2-7; 7 nucleotides line up with TRBD2. From germline, CDR1 is SGHTA and CDR2 FQGNSA. V dropped 4 bases and J dropped 7; count of bases not matched to a gene: 13. The CDR3 covers 15 residues. The CDR3 loop reads CASSWPGRGMVEQYF. The CDR3 DNA sequence: TGTGCCAGCAGCTGGCCGGGGCGGGGGATGGTGGAGCAGTACTTC.

This chain links TRBV9 with TRBJ2-7; TRBD1 agrees at 8 bases. Losses at the gene ends were 3 bases for V and 9 bases for J; bases not matched to a gene: 8. This CDR3 is built from 13 residues. Germline V lookup: CDR1 SGDLS, CDR2 YYNGEE. The CDR3: CASSAASGTGQYF. CDR3 DNA sequence: TGTGCCAGCAGCGCCGCCAGTGGGACAGGGCAGTACTTC.

The chain links TRBV5-1 to TRBJ2-3; D is possibly TRBD2 (6 bases). V lost 6 bases and J lost 5, with 25 bases in between. Germline values: CDR1 SGHRS, CDR2 YFSETQ. The CDR3 is made up of 17 amino acids. The CDR3 DNA sequence: TGCGCCAGCAAGAGGAGGGAAGGTTCAGGGCCCGAAGATACGCAGTATTTT. Protein sequence: CASKRREGSGPEDTQYF.

This clone was picked up a small number of times. The gene calls are TRBV5-6 and TRBJ2-1, with D possibly TRBD1 on 7 matching bases. CDR3 length equals 19 residues. Between the trimmed V and J ends, which lost 3 bases and 6 bases, there was a span of 28 bases. CDR1 and CDR2 from the germline V gene are SGHDT and YYEEEE. The CDR3 bases are TGTGCCAGCAGCTCGAGGACAGGAGGGAGGAAAACTACGGGCAATGAGCAGTTCTTC. It encodes CASSSRTGGRKTTGNEQFF.

The chain is built from TRBV6-1 and TRBJ2-7; D might be TRBD1 (5 bases). The CDR3 runs 15 residues. The V end was cut by 3 bases, the J end by 0 bases, with 12 bases between. Germline V gene lookup returns CDR1 MNHNS and CDR2 SASEGT. The CDR3 bases are TGTGCCAGCAGTGATACGGACACGTACTCCTACGAGCAGTACTTC. This encodes CASSDTDTYSYEQYF.

The chain is built from TRBV11-2 and TRBJ2-2; D remains ambiguous. V was clipped by 2 bases and J by 4 bases, with 14 bases between them. Germline V lookup: CDR1 SGHAT, CDR2 FQNNGV. This CDR3 is built from 16 residues. The CDR3 reads CASSLNAPHATGELFF. The CDR3 region has the DNA TGTGCCAGCAGCTTAAACGCGCCGCACGCCACCGGGGAGCTGTTTTTT.

This clone was seen a handful of times. The chain uses TRBV9 and TRBJ2-1; TRBD2 might be the D (7 bases). The germline V gene encodes CDR1 SGDLS and CDR2 YYNGEE. V lost 7 bases to trimming and J lost 5 bases, with 16 bases between them. This CDR3 region has 14 residues. The CDR3 here is CASQSKGGDNEQFF. CDR3 bases: TGTGCCAGCCAATCTAAGGGGGGGGACAATGAGCAGTTCTTC.

The chain joins TRBV5-1 to TRBJ2-4; maybe TRBD2 (6 bases). CDR1 SGHRS and CDR2 YFSETQ come from the germline V gene. Trimming took off 0 bases at V and 0 bases at J, with 13 bases between the two ends. There are 17 residues in the CDR3. The CDR3 protein is CASSLGLGSLAKNIQYF. As DNA, the CDR3 is TGCGCCAGCAGCTTGGGACTAGGGTCGCTAGCCAAAAACATTCAGTACTTC.

The chain couples TRBV12-5 to TRBJ1-1, with D tentatively TRBD1 (5 bases). The CDR3 totals 16 residues. Between the trimmed V and J ends, which lost 0 bases and 3 bases, there was a span of 14 bases. CDR1 is LGHNT, CDR2 FRNRAP, per germline. CDR3 DNA: TGTGCTAGTGGTTTGGTGTCGGGGGTGGGCTACACTGAAGCTTTCTTT. Translated, it gives CASGLVSGVGYTEAFF.

The gene calls are TRBV11-3 and TRBJ1-1; the D is unclear. CDR1 and CDR2 (germline): SGHNT, YENEEA. The CDR3 covers 13 residues. Trimming took off 10 bases at V and 0 bases at J, with 12 bases between the two ends. CDR3 DNA: TGTGCCACCTCAGAGGCCGTGAACACTGAAGCTTTCTTT. Its translation is CATSEAVNTEAFF.